This T cell receptor beta chain was sequenced in a study of graft-versus-host responses after intestinal transplantation. Study at large: Among the recipients, all got anti-thymocyte globulin induction and then tacrolimus and steroids for around 3 years.

The germline V and J ends were trimmed by 3 bases and 7 bases, with 16 bases remaining between them. Germline assignment: CDR1 MNHEY and CDR2 SMNVEV (reference sequence). CDR3 length equals 15 residues. Produced via immunoSEQ multiplex PCR; TCRdb's table is partial and in-frame only. The sample yields fewer than 20,000 clones, 75% to 85% seen once. Tissue from the graft was processed to free its intraepithelial and lamina propria lymphocytes. This chain joins TRBV27 and TRBJ2-1; D gene ambiguous. Sequenced material: ileum tissue, taken 104 days after intestinal transplant. The sequence was collected from a human patient who received an intestinal transplant, so some T cells may come from the graft donor. The CDR3 DNA is TGTGCCAGCAGTTTGACCGGGTCGTCAGGAAATGAGCAGTTCTTC. It is translated as CASSLTGSSGNEQFF.